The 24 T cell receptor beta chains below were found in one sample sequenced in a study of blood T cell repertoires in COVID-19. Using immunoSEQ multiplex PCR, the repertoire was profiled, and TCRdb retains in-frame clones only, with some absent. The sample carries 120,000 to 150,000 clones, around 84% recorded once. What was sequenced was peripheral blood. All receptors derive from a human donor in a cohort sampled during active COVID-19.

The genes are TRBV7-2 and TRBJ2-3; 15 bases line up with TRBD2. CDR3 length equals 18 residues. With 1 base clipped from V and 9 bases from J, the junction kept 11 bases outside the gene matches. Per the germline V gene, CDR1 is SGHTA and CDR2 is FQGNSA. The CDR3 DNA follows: TGTGCCAGCAGCTTAGTGGTGGGACTAGCGGGGGGCCAAGCGACGCAGTATTTT. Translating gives CASSLVVGLAGGQATQYF.

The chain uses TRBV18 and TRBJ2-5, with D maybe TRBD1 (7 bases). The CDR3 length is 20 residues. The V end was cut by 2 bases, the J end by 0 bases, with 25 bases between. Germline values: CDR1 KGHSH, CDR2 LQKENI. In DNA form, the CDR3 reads TGTGCCAGCTCACCAACGGAAAGGACAGGAAGGGGAGGATACCAAGAGACCCAGTACTTC. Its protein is CASSPTERTGRGGYQETQYF. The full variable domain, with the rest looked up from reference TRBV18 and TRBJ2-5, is NAGVMQNPRHLVRRRGQEARLRCSPMKGHSHVYWYRQLPEEGLKFMVYLQKENIIDESGMPKERFSAEFPKEGPSILRIQQVVRGDSAAYFCASSPTERTGRGGYQETQYFGPGTRLLVL.

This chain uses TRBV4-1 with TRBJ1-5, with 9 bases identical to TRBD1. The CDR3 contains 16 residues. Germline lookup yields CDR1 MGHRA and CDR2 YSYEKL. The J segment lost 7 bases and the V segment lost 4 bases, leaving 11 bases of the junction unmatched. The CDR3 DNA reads TGCGCCAGCAGCCTGAGGACAGGGGAGTTGGGACAGCCCCAGCATTTT. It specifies CASSLRTGELGQPQHF.

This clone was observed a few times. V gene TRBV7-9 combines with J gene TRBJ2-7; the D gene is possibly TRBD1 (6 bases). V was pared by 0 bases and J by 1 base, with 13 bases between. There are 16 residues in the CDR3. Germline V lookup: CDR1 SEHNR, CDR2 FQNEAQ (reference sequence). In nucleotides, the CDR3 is TGTGCCAGCAGCTTAGCTGTGGGGGCACCGTCCTACGAGCAGTACTTC. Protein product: CASSLAVGAPSYEQYF. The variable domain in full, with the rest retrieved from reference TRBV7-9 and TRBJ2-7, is DTGVSQNPRHKITKRGQNVTFRCDPISEHNRLYWYRQTLGQGPEFLTYFQNEAQLEKSRLLSDRFSAERPKGSFSTLEIQRTEQGDSAMYLCASSLAVGAPSYEQYFGPGTRLTVT.

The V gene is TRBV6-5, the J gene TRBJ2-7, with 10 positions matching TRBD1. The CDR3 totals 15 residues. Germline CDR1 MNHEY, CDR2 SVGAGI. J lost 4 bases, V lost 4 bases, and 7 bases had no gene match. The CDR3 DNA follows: TGTGCCAGCAGTTGGAGTCCGGGACAGGGGTACGAGCAGTACTTC. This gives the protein CASSWSPGQGYEQYF.

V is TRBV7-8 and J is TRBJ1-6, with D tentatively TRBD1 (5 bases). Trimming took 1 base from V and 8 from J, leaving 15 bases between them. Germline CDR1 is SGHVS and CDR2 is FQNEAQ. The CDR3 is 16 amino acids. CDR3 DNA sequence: TGTGCCAGCAGCTTAGGATTGACAGAGGTATATTCACCCCTCCACTTT. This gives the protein CASSLGLTEVYSPLHF.

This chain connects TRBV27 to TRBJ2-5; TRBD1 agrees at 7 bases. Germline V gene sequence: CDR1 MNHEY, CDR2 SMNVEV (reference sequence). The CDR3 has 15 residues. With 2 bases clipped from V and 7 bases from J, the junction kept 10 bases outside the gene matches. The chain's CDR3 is CASSLLTGAGGTQYF. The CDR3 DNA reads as TGTGCCAGCAGTTTACTAACAGGGGCTGGGGGGACCCAGTACTTC.

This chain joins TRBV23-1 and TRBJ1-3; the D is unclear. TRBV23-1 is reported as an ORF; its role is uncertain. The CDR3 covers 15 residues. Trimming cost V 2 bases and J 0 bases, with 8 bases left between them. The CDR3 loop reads CASSQLRVSGNTIYF. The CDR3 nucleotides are TGCGCCAGCAGTCAACTCCGGGTCTCTGGAAACACCATATATTTT.

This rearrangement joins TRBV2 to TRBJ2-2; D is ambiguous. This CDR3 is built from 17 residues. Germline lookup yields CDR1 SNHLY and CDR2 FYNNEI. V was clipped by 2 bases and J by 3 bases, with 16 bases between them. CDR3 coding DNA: TGTGCCAGCAGTGAACTGGGCAGGCTTGTTTACACCGGGGAGCTGTTTTTT. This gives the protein CASSELGRLVYTGELFF.

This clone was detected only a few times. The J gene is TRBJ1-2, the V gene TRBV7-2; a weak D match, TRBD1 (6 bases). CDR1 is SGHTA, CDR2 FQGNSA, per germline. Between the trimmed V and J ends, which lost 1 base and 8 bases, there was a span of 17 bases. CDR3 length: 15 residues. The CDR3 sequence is CASSLGTTTGQGYTF. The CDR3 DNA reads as TGTGCCAGCAGCTTAGGCACAACGACAGGACAGGGCTACACCTTC.

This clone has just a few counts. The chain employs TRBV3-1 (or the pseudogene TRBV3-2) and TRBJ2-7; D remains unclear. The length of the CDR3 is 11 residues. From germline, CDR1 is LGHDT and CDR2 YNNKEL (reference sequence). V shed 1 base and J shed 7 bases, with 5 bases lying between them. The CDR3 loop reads CASSQVREQYF. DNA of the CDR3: TGTGCCAGCAGCCAAGTGAGGGAGCAGTACTTC.

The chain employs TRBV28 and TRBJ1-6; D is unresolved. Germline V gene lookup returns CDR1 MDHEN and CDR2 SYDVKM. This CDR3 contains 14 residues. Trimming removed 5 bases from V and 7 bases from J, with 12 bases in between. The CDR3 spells CASSLGSGNSPLHF. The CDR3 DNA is TGTGCCAGCAGTCTAGGGTCGGGAAATTCACCCCTCCACTTT.

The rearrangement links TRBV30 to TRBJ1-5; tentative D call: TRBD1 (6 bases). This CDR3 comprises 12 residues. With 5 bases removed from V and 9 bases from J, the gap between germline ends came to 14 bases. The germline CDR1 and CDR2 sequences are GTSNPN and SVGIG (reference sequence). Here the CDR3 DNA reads TGTGCCTGGGGGGACAATGGTCGGCCCCAGCATTTT. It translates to CAWGDNGRPQHF. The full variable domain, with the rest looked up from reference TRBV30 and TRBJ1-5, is SQTIHQWPATLVQPVGSPLSLECTVEGTSNPNLYWYRQAAGRGLQLLFYSVGIGQISSEVPQNLSASRPQDRQFILSSKKLLLSDSGFYLCAWGDNGRPQHFGDGTRLSIL.

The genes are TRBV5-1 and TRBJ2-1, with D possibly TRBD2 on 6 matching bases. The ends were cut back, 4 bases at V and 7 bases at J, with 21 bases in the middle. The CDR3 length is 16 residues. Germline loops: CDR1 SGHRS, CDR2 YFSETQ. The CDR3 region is CASSGGGELGVNEQFF. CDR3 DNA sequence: TGCGCCAGCAGCGGCGGAGGGGAGCTGGGCGTGAATGAGCAGTTCTTC.

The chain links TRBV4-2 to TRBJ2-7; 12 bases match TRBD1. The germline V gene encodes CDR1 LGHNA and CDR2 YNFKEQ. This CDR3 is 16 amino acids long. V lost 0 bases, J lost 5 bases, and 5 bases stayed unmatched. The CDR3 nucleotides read TGTGCCAGCAGCCAAGAGACGGGACAGGGGGCCAACGAGCAGTACTTC. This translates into CASSQETGQGANEQYF.

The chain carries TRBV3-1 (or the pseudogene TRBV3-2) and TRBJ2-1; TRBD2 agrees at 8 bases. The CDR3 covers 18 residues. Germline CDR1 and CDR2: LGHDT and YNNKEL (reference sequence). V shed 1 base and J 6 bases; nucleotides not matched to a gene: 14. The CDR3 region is CASSQGPHSAGGSNEQFF. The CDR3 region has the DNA TGTGCCAGCAGCCAAGGCCCCCACTCTGCGGGAGGTAGCAATGAGCAGTTCTTC.

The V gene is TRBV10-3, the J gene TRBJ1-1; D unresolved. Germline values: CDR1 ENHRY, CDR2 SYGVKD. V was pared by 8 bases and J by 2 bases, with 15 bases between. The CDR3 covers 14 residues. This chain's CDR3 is CAISDWTGNTEAFF. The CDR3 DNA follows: TGTGCCATCTCAGACTGGACGGGAAACACTGAAGCTTTCTTT.

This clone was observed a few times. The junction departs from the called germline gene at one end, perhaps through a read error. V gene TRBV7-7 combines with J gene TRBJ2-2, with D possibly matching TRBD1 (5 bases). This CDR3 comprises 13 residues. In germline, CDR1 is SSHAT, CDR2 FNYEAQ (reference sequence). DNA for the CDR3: TGTGCTAGCAGCAGACAGAAGGCCGGGGAGCTGTTTTTT. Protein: CASSRQKAGELFF.

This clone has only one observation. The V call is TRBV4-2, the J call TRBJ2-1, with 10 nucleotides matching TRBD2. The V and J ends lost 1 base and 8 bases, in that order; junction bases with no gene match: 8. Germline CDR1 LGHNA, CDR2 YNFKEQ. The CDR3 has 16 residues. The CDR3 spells CASSQGQRGGSDEQFF. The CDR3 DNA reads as TGTGCCAGCAGCCAAGGGCAGCGGGGGGGCTCAGATGAGCAGTTCTTC.

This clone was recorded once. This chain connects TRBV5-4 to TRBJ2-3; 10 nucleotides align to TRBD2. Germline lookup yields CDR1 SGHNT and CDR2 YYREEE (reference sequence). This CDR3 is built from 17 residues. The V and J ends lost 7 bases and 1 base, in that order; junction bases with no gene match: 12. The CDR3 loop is CASPGRAGGPGTDTQYF. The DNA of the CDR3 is TGTGCCAGCCCCGGCCGAGCGGGGGGGCCGGGCACAGATACGCAGTATTTT.

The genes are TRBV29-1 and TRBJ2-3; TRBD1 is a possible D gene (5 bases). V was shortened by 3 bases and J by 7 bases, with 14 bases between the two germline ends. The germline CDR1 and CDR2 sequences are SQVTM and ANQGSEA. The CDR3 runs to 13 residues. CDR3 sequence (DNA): TGCAGCGTTGAGGACATAGCCGTCCATACGCAGTATTTT. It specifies CSVEDIAVHTQYF.

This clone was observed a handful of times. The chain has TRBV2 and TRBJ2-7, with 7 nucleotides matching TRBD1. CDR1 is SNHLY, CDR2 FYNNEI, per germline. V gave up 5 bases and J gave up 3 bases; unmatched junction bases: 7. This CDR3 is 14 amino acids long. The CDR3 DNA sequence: TGTGCCAGCAGTATTGCCCGGGACAGCTACGAGCAGTACTTC. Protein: CASSIARDSYEQYF.

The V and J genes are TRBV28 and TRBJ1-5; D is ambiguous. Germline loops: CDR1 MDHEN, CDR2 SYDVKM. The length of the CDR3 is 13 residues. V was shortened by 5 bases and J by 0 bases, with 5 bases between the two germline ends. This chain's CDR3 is CASSVYSNQPQHF. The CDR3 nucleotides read TGTGCCAGCAGTGTGTATAGCAATCAGCCCCAGCATTTT.

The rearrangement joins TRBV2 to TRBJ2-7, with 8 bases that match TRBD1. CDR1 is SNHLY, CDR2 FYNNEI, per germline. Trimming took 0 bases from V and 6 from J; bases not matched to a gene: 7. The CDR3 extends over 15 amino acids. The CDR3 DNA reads TGTGCCAGCAGTGAAGCTCCAGGACAGGGCGGCGAGCAGTACGTC. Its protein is CASSEAPGQGGEQYV.